The entry below describes one T cell receptor (beta chain). The PCR had 60 Vbeta and 13 Jbeta primers. Only in-frame clones appear in the TCRdb table, and some are missing; sequencing was by immunoSEQ multiplex PCR. The sample records 70,000 to 95,000 clones, almost 85% being singletons. This sample stems from a study of cytomegalovirus exposure and HLA in healthy donors. Looked up from germline, CDR1 is MNHEY and CDR2 is SVGAGI. This CDR3 has 14 residues. V was pared by 1 base and J by 6 bases, with 4 bases of the junction left unmatched. The chain uses TRBV6-5 and TRBJ2-7, with 9 bases matching TRBD2. The source material was PBMCs. This sequence originates from a woman under 30 in good health and CMV-seropositive. For the CDR3, the DNA is TGTGCCAGCAGTTACTTAGCGGGAGTTTTCGAGCAGTACTTC. Protein sequence: CASSYLAGVFEQYF.